These 8 T cell receptor beta chains were all obtained from the same sample, sequenced in a study of shared clonotypes between healthy human individuals. Clones were read by immunoSEQ multiplex PCR, and TCRdb kept only the in-frame ones, dropping some. This sample has approximately 1.1 million clones, with 78% found just once. Sequencing input: memory CD4+ T cells from PBMCs. The subset denotes: CD45RA-negative fraction. These TCRs come from a man between 18 and 35 years old in good health. Some clones in this sample may be carry-over from other donors' samples.

J is TRBJ2-7 and V is TRBV6-5; TRBD2 aligns across 8 bases. This CDR3 comprises 15 residues. V lost 4 bases to trimming and J lost 5 bases; unmatched junction nucleotides: 10. The germline gives CDR1 MNHEY, CDR2 SVGAGI. CDR3 DNA sequence: TGTGCCAGCAGTTTGGGCGGGAGGTCTGTCGACGAGCAGTACTTC. Amino acids: CASSLGGRSVDEQYF.

The chain links TRBV11-3 to TRBJ1-1; 7 positions match TRBD1. The germline CDR1 and CDR2 sequences are SGHNT and YENEEA. The CDR3 length is 14 residues. V dropped 0 bases and J dropped 5; count of bases not matched to a gene: 3. The CDR3 sequence is CASSLDPTGTEAFF. CDR3 nucleotide sequence: TGTGCCAGCAGCTTAGACCCGACAGGGACTGAAGCTTTCTTT.

The V gene is TRBV10-3, the J gene TRBJ1-1; D ambiguous. V dropped 6 bases and J dropped 2 bases, with 13 bases sitting between them. The CDR3 runs 14 residues. Germline values: CDR1 ENHRY, CDR2 SYGVKD. CDR3 sequence reads: CAIRGSSPNTEAFF. CDR3 bases: TGTGCCATCAGGGGTTCCTCGCCCAACACTGAAGCTTTCTTT.

The chain carries TRBV6-6 and TRBJ1-4, with D hard to call. V shed 2 bases and J shed 8 bases, with 12 bases lying between them. Germline loops: CDR1 MNHNY, CDR2 SVGAGI (reference sequence). This CDR3 spans 14 amino acids. DNA of the CDR3: TGTGCCAGCAGTTACCGACTAAGTGGGGAAAAACTGTTTTTT. Its protein product is CASSYRLSGEKLFF.

The chain has TRBV7-8 and TRBJ2-5; TRBD1 is a possible D gene (5 bases). Between the trimmed V and J ends, which lost 5 bases and 2 bases, there was a span of 9 bases. The CDR3 contains 13 residues. The germline CDR1 and CDR2 sequences are SGHVS and FQNEAQ. The CDR3 loop is CASSRTLQETQYF. Here the CDR3 DNA reads TGTGCCAGCAGCCGGACATTACAAGAGACCCAGTACTTC. The whole variable domain, filled in from reference TRBV7-8 and TRBJ2-5, reads GAGVSQSPRYKVAKRGQDVALRCDPISGHVSLFWYQQALGQGPEFLTYFQNEAQLDKSGLPSDRFFAERPEGSVSTLKIQRTQQEDSAVYLCASSRTLQETQYFGPGTRLLVL.

The rearrangement joins TRBV27 to TRBJ2-7; D is ambiguous. V gave up 6 bases and J gave up 1 base, with 10 bases separating them. Germline V gene lookup returns CDR1 MNHEY and CDR2 SMNVEV (reference sequence). CDR3 length equals 13 residues. CDR3 sequence: CASSREVSYEQYF. DNA of the CDR3: TGTGCCAGCAGCCGTGAGGTGTCCTACGAGCAGTACTTC.

The V and J genes are TRBV4-2 and TRBJ1-1; D ambiguous. V was cut by 5 bases and J by 3 bases, with 16 bases left in between. Germline CDR1 reads LGHNA; CDR2 reads YNFKEQ. CDR3 length: 15 residues. The chain's CDR3 is CASSNKLGKDTEAFF. In DNA, the CDR3 is TGTGCCAGCAGCAACAAGCTAGGGAAGGACACTGAAGCTTTCTTT.

This chain uses TRBV11-3 with TRBJ2-2, with 7 bases fitting TRBD2. The CDR3 runs 16 residues. From germline, CDR1 is SGHNT and CDR2 YENEEA. The V and J ends lost 5 bases and 7 bases, in that order; junction bases with no gene match: 13. The CDR3 nucleotides read TGTGCCAGCAGCCACAAGGCGGGAGACGACGACGGGGAGCTGTTTTTT. Translation: CASSHKAGDDDGELFF.